This TCR beta chain was recovered during a study of early T cells in non-severe SARS-CoV-2 infection. Study summary: Unpaired chains resulted from sequencing bulk RNA of unsorted whole blood. Study outcomes and limitations: Private and CD4 specificities were missed by VDJdb matching, skewed to anti-spike CD8.

V lost 9 bases, J lost 2 bases, and 11 bases stayed unmatched. This CDR3 is 15 amino acids long. CDR1 KGHDR and CDR2 SFDVKD come from the germline V gene. Unique molecular identifiers were attached to individual cDNA molecules. From the 5' RACE reads, TCRdb called clonotypes with MiXCR, one entry per CDR3 protein. Of tens of thousands of distinct CDR3 sequences detected, 14% to 15% appear once; the ten largest clones hold 0.5% to 0.75%. Details on this clonotype: Its target is not known.

V gene TRBV24-1 combines with J gene TRBJ2-7; TRBD1 aligns across 8 bases. The sample consisted of whole blood. This TCR was recovered from an adult who was a healthcare worker with PCR-confirmed SARS-CoV-2 infection or an uninfected control (not recorded which). The CDR3 DNA follows: TGTGCCACCTATCAACGCCGGGGACAGGCCTACGAGCAGTACGTC. It is translated as CATYQRRGQAYEQYV.